Below are 16 T cell receptor beta chains sequenced from a single sample in a study of cytomegalovirus exposure and HLA in healthy donors. PCR primers comprised 60 Vbeta and 13 Jbeta primers. Profiling relied on immunoSEQ multiplex PCR, and the TCRdb table lists in-frame clones only, not all of them. This table holds over 40,000 clones, 77% found once. Sequences were obtained from PBMCs. These receptor sequences come from a woman aged 40 to 50 in good health and CMV-seropositive.

This chain links TRBV18 with TRBJ1-6; 8 bases fit TRBD1. Per germline, CDR1 KGHSH and CDR2 LQKENI. This CDR3 has 16 amino acids. J lost 6 bases, V lost 4 bases, and 8 bases had no gene match. CDR3 region: CASSQDRAYSNSPLHF. CDR3 coding DNA: TGTGCCAGCTCACAGGACAGGGCGTACTCTAATTCACCCCTCCACTTT.

The chain has TRBV2 and TRBJ2-3; possibly TRBD2 for D (6 bases). Between the trimmed V and J ends, which lost 3 bases and 0 bases, there was a span of 10 bases. Germline assignment: CDR1 SNHLY and CDR2 FYNNEI. This CDR3 contains 15 residues. The DNA for the CDR3 is TGTGCCAGCAGTGATTTCCTAGCGAGCACAGATACGCAGTATTTT. It yields the protein CASSDFLASTDTQYF. The entire variable domain, with the rest obtained from reference TRBV2 and TRBJ2-3, is as follows: EPEVTQTPSHQVTQMGQEVILRCVPISNHLYFYWYRQILGQKVEFLVSFYNNEISEKSEIFDDQFSVERPDGSNFTLKIRSTKLEDSAMYFCASSDFLASTDTQYFGPGTRLTVL.

CDR3 in amino acids: CAWTERDRNYEQYF. CDR3 coding DNA: TGTGCCTGGACGGAGCGGGACAGGAACTACGAGCAGTACTTC. The chain is built from TRBV30 and TRBJ2-7, with D perhaps matching TRBD1 (8 bases). CDR3 length equals 14 residues. Trimming left V 4 bases short and J 3 bases short, with 16 bases between. Germline V gene sequence: CDR1 GTSNPN, CDR2 SVGIG (reference sequence).

The V and J genes are TRBV7-8 and TRBJ1-1, with TRBD1 identical over 7 bases. CDR3 length: 15 amino acids. CDR1 is SGHVS and CDR2 is FQNEAQ in the germline V gene. The junction had 4 bases not matched to a gene; V was cut back by 1 base and J by 2 bases. CDR3 in amino acids: CASSLDWTGNTEAFF. The CDR3 DNA follows: TGTGCCAGCAGCTTAGATTGGACAGGAAACACTGAAGCTTTCTTT.

This clone was seen a few times. The rearrangement links TRBV30 to TRBJ2-3; 8 nucleotides align to TRBD1. Germline CDR1 reads GTSNPN; CDR2 reads SVGIG (reference sequence). The CDR3 contains 14 residues. V shed 2 bases, J shed 5 bases, and the junction held 6 bases outside the gene matches. The CDR3 sequence: CAWSSRQGIDTQYF. The CDR3 nucleotides are TGTGCCTGGAGTTCGCGACAGGGGATAGATACGCAGTATTTT. The whole variable domain, filled in from reference TRBV30 and TRBJ2-3, reads SQTIHQWPATLVQPVGSPLSLECTVEGTSNPNLYWYRQAAGRGLQLLFYSVGIGQISSEVPQNLSASRPQDRQFILSSKKLLLSDSGFYLCAWSSRQGIDTQYFGPGTRLTVL.

The chain couples TRBV6-5 to TRBJ2-2; TRBD1 matches at 7 bases. Germline CDR1 MNHEY, CDR2 SVGAGI. After removal of 10 bases from V and 2 bases from J, the junction contained 7 bases not matched to a gene. The CDR3 length is 14 residues. The CDR3, as DNA: TGTGCCACCTCGGGACAGCCAAACACCGGGGAGCTGTTTTTT. It codes for CATSGQPNTGELFF.

This sequence joins TRBV30 and TRBJ1-2; D gene unclear. Germline V gene data show CDR1 as GTSNPN and CDR2 as SVGIG (reference sequence). The V and J ends lost 2 bases and 8 bases respectively, with 12 bases between them. This CDR3 is 12 amino acids long. The CDR3 is CAWSPPSGGYTF. The CDR3 DNA reads TGTGCCTGGAGTCCCCCGTCGGGAGGCTACACCTTC.

The chain recombines TRBV6-5 with TRBJ1-1; 7 bases fit TRBD1. Germline loops: CDR1 MNHEY, CDR2 SVGAGI. V shed 5 bases and J 8 bases; nucleotides not matched to a gene: 8. The CDR3 has 13 residues. The CDR3 DNA follows: TGTGCCAGCAGTCGCGCCGGGACAGCAGAAGCTTTCTTT. Amino acids: CASSRAGTAEAFF.

V is TRBV5-4 and J is TRBJ1-1, with 7 nucleotides matching TRBD1. Germline-derived CDR1 and CDR2 are SGHNT and YYREEE (reference sequence). V dropped 4 bases and J dropped 10; count of bases not matched to a gene: 10. The CDR3 spans 13 residues. The CDR3 sequence is CASSRERQGGAFF. CDR3 nucleotide sequence: TGTGCCAGCAGCCGTGAAAGACAGGGTGGAGCTTTCTTT.

A few counts support this clone. CDR3 protein: CASSKVKGQRLVEQYF. The CDR3 DNA sequence: TGTGCCAGCAGCAAAGTGAAAGGGCAGCGGCTGGTTGAGCAGTACTTC. V gene TRBV21-1 combines with J gene TRBJ2-7; no check of the table's D call, TRBD2, against the DNA was made. TRBV21-1 is tagged as a pseudogene. The CDR3 has 16 amino acids.

This chain joins TRBV7-9 and TRBJ1-5, with TRBD1 matching over 10 bases. The V segment lost 1 base and the J segment 5 bases; nucleotides outside the gene matches: 2. CDR3 length: 15 residues. Germline CDR1 reads SEHNR; CDR2 reads FQNEAQ (reference sequence). DNA for the CDR3: TGTGCCAGCAGCTTAGAGGGACAGGGGTATCAGCCCCAGCATTTT. This gives the protein CASSLEGQGYQPQHF.

The chain carries TRBV5-1 and TRBJ2-7; 9 bases fit TRBD2. V lost 5 bases and J lost 6; bases outside the gene matches: 6. CDR1 SGHRS and CDR2 YFSETQ come from the germline V gene. The CDR3 is 13 amino acids. The CDR3 bases are TGCGCCAGCAGGTCTAGCGGGGCCCTCGAGCAGTACTTC. Translating it yields CASRSSGALEQYF.

This clone occurred a few times. This chain connects TRBV2 to TRBJ1-1; 10 bases are a match to TRBD1. V shed 5 bases, J shed 0 bases, and the junction held 21 bases outside the gene matches. CDR1 is SNHLY and CDR2 is FYNNEI in the germline V gene. The CDR3 is made up of 21 amino acids. Written as DNA, the CDR3 is TGTGCCAGCAGTACCAACCACGACAGGGGGCGCAGTAGGAAGTTGAACACTGAAGCTTTCTTT. Translation gives CASSTNHDRGRSRKLNTEAFF.

V gene TRBV25-1 combines with J gene TRBJ2-5; TRBD1 aligns across 7 bases. The end of the DNA is better explained by TRBJ2-7, so the J call may be wrong. Germline V gives CDR1 MGHDK, CDR2 SYGVNS. CDR3 length equals 13 residues. The CDR3 nucleotides are TGTGCCAGCTCCCGGGACAGCAACTACGAGCAGTACTTC. Amino acid sequence: CASSRDSNYEQYF.

As DNA, the CDR3 is TGTGCCAGTAACAACAGGGGGACCACAGATACGCAGTATTTT. This translates into CASNNRGTTDTQYF. The chain couples TRBV19 to TRBJ2-3, with TRBD1 identical over 8 bases. The V gene end was trimmed by 7 bases and the J gene end by 2 bases; junction bases not matched to a gene: 5. CDR1 and CDR2 from the germline V gene are LNHDA and SQIVND (reference sequence). This CDR3 has 14 residues.

The chain is built from TRBV9 and TRBJ1-1; D uncertain. The germline V gene encodes CDR1 SGDLS and CDR2 YYNGEE. Trimming stripped 4 bases from V and 8 bases from J, with 15 bases between. This CDR3 has 13 amino acids. CDR3 nucleotide sequence: TGTGCCAGCAGCACCGGAGAGGTATCGGAAGCTTTCTTT. Encoded protein: CASSTGEVSEAFF.